One sample yielded the 7 T cell receptor beta chains listed below, sequenced in a study of cytomegalovirus exposure and HLA in healthy donors. The study ran its PCR with 60 Vbeta and 13 Jbeta primers. Sequenced by immunoSEQ multiplex PCR; TCRdb stores in-frame clones only, minus some. Of over 150,000 clones in the sample, around 80% are singletons; the top ten hold around 3.4%. Source material: PBMCs. All receptors derive from a woman aged 55-69 years in good health and CMV-seropositive.

The genes are TRBV1 and TRBJ2-3; the table's D call, TRBD2, was not checked against the DNA. TRBV1 is marked as a pseudogene. This CDR3 has 16 residues. CDR3 in amino acids: CTSSKIAGAFTDTQYF. The DNA for the CDR3 is TGCACCAGCAGCAAAATAGCGGGGGCGTTCACAGATACGCAGTATTTT.

This rearrangement joins TRBV18 to TRBJ2-2, with 8 bases aligning to TRBD1. Germline V gene data show CDR1 as KGHSH and CDR2 as LQKENI. Trimming cost V 0 bases and J 0 bases; bases outside gene matches: 6. The CDR3 extends over 18 amino acids. The CDR3 is CASSPPNSQGANTGELFF. CDR3 bases: TGTGCCAGCTCACCACCTAATTCACAGGGGGCGAACACCGGGGAGCTGTTTTTT.

The chain uses TRBV5-1 and TRBJ2-3, with D perhaps matching TRBD2 (6 bases). CDR1 and CDR2 from the germline V gene are SGHRS and YFSETQ. V gave up 4 bases and J gave up 5 bases, with 20 bases separating them. The CDR3 covers 16 residues. The CDR3 here is CASSLPSGGDGDTQYF. CDR3 sequence (DNA): TGCGCCAGCAGCCTTCCGAGTGGCGGGGACGGAGATACGCAGTATTTT.

This chain connects TRBV28 to TRBJ2-1, with D possibly matching TRBD2 (5 bases). V was pared by 3 bases and J by 15 bases, with 15 bases between. This CDR3 is built from 12 residues. Per the germline V gene, CDR1 is MDHEN and CDR2 is SYDVKM. DNA for the CDR3: TGTGCCAGCAGTTTTGCGAGGGTTTTTCCGTTCTTC. Translating gives CASSFARVFPFF.

V usage is TRBV28 and J usage is TRBJ1-5; 11 nucleotides line up with TRBD1. The ends lost 6 bases at V and 3 bases at J; junction bases unmatched: 7. The CDR3 has 16 amino acids. Per germline, CDR1 MDHEN and CDR2 SYDVKM. CDR3 sequence (DNA): TGTGCCAGCAGGGGGACAGGGGGGATGAACAATCAGCCCCAGCATTTT. This translates into CASRGTGGMNNQPQHF.

The V call is TRBV19, the J call TRBJ1-2; D not certain. Germline lookup yields CDR1 LNHDA and CDR2 SQIVND (reference sequence). The CDR3 covers 19 residues. Trimming removed 5 bases from V and 1 base from J, with 26 bases in between. The CDR3 coding sequence is TGTGCCAGTAGTCAACGATTTACCGGGATTAGGAACTTTAACTATGGCTACACCTTC. Translated, it gives CASSQRFTGIRNFNYGYTF.

The rearrangement uses TRBV18 and TRBJ2-7, with 15 bases aligning to TRBD2. Losses at the gene ends were 3 bases for V and 7 bases for J; bases not matched to a gene: 7. The CDR3 is 16 residues long. Germline V gene data show CDR1 as KGHSH and CDR2 as LQKENI. The CDR3 sequence: CASSPKGLAGGWEQYF. The CDR3 DNA sequence: TGTGCCAGCTCACCCAAGGGACTAGCGGGAGGTTGGGAGCAGTACTTC.